This T cell receptor (beta chain) was retrieved from a study of blood T cell repertoires in COVID-19 (TCRdb year 2020). Regarding the research as a whole: The collaborator samples originated in the United States, Italy and Spain and spanned the acute and convalescent phases of COVID-19. Subjects who had been exposed to COVID-19, were actively infected with it, or had recovered from it provided the deeply sampled blood TCRbeta repertoires that made up the dataset. The samples were drawn from two sources: the first 160 participants of the ongoing ImmuneRACE study, and 950 to 1,500 subjects contributed by 6 global collaborators. The prospective study material was composed of cDNA or gDNA derived from T cells, B-cell-depleted T cells, or PBMCs. Where HLA class I and class II types were available, the types were taken from metadata supplied by the sample provider, not from assay-based typing. The repertoires were released in a freely available public database meant as a resource for research on the immune response to SARS-CoV-2. Sample metadata almost always included a de-identified subject ID, COVID-19 status, age in years and sex. What the work shows at the level of the full study, not this receptor alone: Clinical and demographic metadata were provided uncurated, with the amount varying by source and participant.

This clone was seen only a few times. Its specific antigen is unknown. No per-base quality is available; no much larger clone lies one base away. V sheds 4 bases and J sheds 8 bases, leaving 18 bases between their ends. The germline V gene encodes CDR1 SGHDT and CDR2 YYEEEE. From its cysteine to its phenylalanine, the CDR3 spans 14 amino acids. Only CDR3 DNA remains: 42 bases, in frame from the first base. The collaborating institutions used their own protocols to collect whole blood in K2EDTA tubes. Collaborator samples were shipped for TCRbeta analysis as frozen whole blood, isolated PBMCs, or DNA extracted from either sample type. TCRbeta CDR3 regions were amplified from genomic DNA using the immunoSEQ Assay, a bias-controlled multiplex PCR. Per the original workflow: The number of nucleated cells in each sample was estimated from the amplification of reference gene primers within the assay. To quantify the absolute abundance of each unique TCRbeta CDR3 rearrangement, sequence reads were collapsed and filtered. For each sample, productive Simpson clonality was calculated as the square root of Simpson's diversity index across productive rearrangements. What TCRdb holds here is the immuneACCESS table cut down to in-frame rearrangements. Part of the clones is not present; checked against another copy, under half of the missing clones reflect an unresolved V gene, and the others are unexplained. V, J and clone size are those of that table, while D and trimming were read from the DNA. The sample data list about 120,000 clones, and 86% of these were observed just once. The biggest ten clones account for approximately 4.2% of the sample.

The chain was built from TRBV5-6 and TRBJ1-1; the D region possibly corresponds to TRBD1 (5 bases align). This TCR was recovered from a man in his forties with acute or convalescent COVID-19. The source material was peripheral blood. In nucleotide form, the sequence is TGTGCCAGCAGCCAACCCCCCCCCGCAGGGGAAGCTTTCTTT. The resulting protein is CASSQPPPAGEAFF.